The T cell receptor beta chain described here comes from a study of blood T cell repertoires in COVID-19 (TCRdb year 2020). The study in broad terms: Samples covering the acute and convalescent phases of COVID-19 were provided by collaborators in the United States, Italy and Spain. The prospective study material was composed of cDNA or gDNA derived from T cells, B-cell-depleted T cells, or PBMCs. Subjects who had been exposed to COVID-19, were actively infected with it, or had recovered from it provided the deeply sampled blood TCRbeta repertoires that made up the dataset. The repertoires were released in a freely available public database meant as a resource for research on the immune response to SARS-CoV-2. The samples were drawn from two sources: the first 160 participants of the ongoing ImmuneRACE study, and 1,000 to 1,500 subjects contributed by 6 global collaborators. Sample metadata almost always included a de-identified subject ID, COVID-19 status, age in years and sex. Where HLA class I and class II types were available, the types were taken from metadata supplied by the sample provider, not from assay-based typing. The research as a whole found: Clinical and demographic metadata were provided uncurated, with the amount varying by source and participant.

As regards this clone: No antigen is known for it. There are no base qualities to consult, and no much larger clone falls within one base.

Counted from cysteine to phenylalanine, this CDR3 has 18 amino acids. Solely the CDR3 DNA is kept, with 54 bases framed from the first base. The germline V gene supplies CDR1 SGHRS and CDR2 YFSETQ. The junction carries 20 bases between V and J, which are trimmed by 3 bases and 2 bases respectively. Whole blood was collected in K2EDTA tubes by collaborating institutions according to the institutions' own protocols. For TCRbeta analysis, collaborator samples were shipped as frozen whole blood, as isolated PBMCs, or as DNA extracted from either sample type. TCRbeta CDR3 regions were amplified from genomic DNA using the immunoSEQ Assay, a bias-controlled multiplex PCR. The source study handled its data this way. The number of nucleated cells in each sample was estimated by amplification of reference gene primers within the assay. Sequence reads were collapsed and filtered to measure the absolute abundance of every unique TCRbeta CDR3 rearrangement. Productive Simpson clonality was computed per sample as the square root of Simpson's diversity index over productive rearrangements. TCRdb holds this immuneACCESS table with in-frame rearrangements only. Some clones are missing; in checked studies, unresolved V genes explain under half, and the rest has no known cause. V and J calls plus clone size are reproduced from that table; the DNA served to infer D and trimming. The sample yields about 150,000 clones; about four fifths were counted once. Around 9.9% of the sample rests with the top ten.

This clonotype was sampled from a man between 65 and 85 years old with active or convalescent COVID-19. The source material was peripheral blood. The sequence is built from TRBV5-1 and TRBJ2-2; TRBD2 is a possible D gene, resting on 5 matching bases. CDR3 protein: CASSSLPAGSANTGELFF. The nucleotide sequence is TGCGCCAGCAGCTCCCTCCCGGCTGGGAGTGCCAACACCGGGGAGCTGTTTTTT.